This T cell receptor beta chain appears in the sequencing data of a study of shared clonotypes between healthy human individuals. Profiled with immunoSEQ multiplex PCR; TCRdb holds only in-frame clones, not every one. The sample has a few million clones, roughly 95% seen once. CDR1 and CDR2 from the germline V gene are ENHRY and SYGVKD. The ends were cut back, 10 bases at V and 1 base at J, with 13 bases in the middle. This CDR3 has 13 residues. CD4+ cell separation produced CD45RA+ naive and CD45RA-negative memory subsets. V and J are TRBV10-3 and TRBJ1-1; maybe TRBD1 (5 bases). The TCR was taken from a man between 18 and 29 years old in good health. Sequences were obtained from naive CD4+ T cells sorted from blood. The sample's subset: CD45RA+ positively selected. In nucleotides, the CDR3 is TGTGCCACCGAGTACCAGGGGAACACTGAAGCTTTCTTT. Translating gives CATEYQGNTEAFF.